This is a list of T cell receptor beta chains from one sample in a study of blood T cell repertoires in COVID-19. Method: immunoSEQ multiplex PCR; TCRdb's copy keeps in-frame clones and lacks some. The data show more than 65,000 clones, roughly 80% seen once. The material sequenced was peripheral blood. These receptors all stem from an elderly woman with acute or convalescent COVID-19. CDR3s include the opening cysteine and the closing phenylalanine or tryptophan. A D gene is named only where the DNA matches it firmly. Clone size is stated in some rows and not others, as once, few, many or a class when expanded.

clone_size j_call v_call d_call cdr3_aa cdr3_nt
NA TRBJ2-3 TRBV30 NA CAWGHTDTQYF TGTGCCTGGGGTCACACAGATACGCAGTATTTT
NA TRBJ2-2 TRBV30 NA CAWSVVQGGTGELFF TGTGCCTGGAGTGTAGTCCAGGGGGGAACCGGGGAGCTGTTTTTT
NA TRBJ2-2 TRBV18 TRBD2 CASSPPSGMTGELFF TGTGCCAGCTCACCCCCGAGCGGGATGACCGGGGAGCTGTTTTTT
NA TRBJ2-3 TRBV14 NA CASSQDALGDTTDTQYF TGTGCCAGCAGCCAAGATGCATTAGGGGATACCACAGATACGCAGTATTTT
NA TRBJ2-2 TRBV14 TRBD1 CASSPGTANTGELFF TGTGCCAGCAGCCCCGGGACAGCTAACACCGGGGAGCTGTTTTTT
NA TRBJ2-2 TRBV7-3 TRBD2 CASSLKDGRGGPGELFF TGTGCCAGCAGCTTAAAGGACGGGCGGGGGGGCCCCGGGGAGCTGTTTTTT
NA TRBJ2-7 TRBV7-9 NA CASSDPDSSAYEQYF TGTGCCAGCAGCGACCCGGACAGTTCCGCCTACGAGCAGTACTTC
NA TRBJ1-5 TRBV10-2 TRBD1 CASSSGTGFNQPQHF TGCGCCAGCAGCTCCGGGACAGGTTTCAATCAGCCCCAGCATTTT
NA TRBJ1-4 TRBV27 NA CASRLDRATNEKLFF TGTGCCAGCAGACTCGACAGAGCAACTAATGAAAAACTGTTTTTT
NA TRBJ2-3 TRBV7-2 TRBD2 CASTLRAGGQDTQYF TGTGCCAGCACCTTAAGAGCGGGGGGGCAAGATACGCAGTATTTT
NA TRBJ2-3 TRBV9 NA CASSVVGGGTDTQYF TGTGCCAGCAGCGTAGTGGGCGGGGGCACAGATACGCAGTATTTT
NA TRBJ2-2 TRBV5-1 TRBD2 CASKTSGGAVGELFF TGCGCCAGCAAGACTAGCGGGGGGGCCGTCGGGGAGCTGTTTTTT
NA TRBJ1-6 TRBV5-4 TRBD1 CASSLFSGTGLVGSPLHF TGTGCCAGCAGCTTGTTCTCTGGGACAGGGCTCGTTGGTTCACCCCTCCACTTT
NA TRBJ2-3 TRBV9 TRBD2 CASSVVAGGTDTQYF TGTGCCAGCAGCGTAGTGGCGGGGGGGACAGATACGCAGTATTTT
NA TRBJ1-3 TRBV2 NA CATVREYSGNTIYF TGTGCCACCGTTCGGGAGTATAGTGGAAACACCATATATTTT
NA TRBJ2-2 TRBV25-1 TRBD2 CASTPTSGGLITGELFF TGTGCCAGCACCCCGACTAGCGGGGGGCTTATCACCGGGGAGCTGTTTTTT
NA TRBJ2-7 TRBV7-9 TRBD2 CASSLVLAGDYEQYF TGTGCCAGCAGCTTAGTTCTAGCGGGAGACTACGAGCAGTACTTC
NA TRBJ2-1 TRBV11-2 NA CASSLTSQRGTTYNEQFF TGTGCCAGCAGCTTAACAAGCCAAAGGGGGACCACCTACAATGAGCAGTTCTTC
NA TRBJ2-5 TRBV29-1 TRBD1 CSVRVRGLSIETQYF TGCAGCGTTAGGGTGAGGGGGCTATCCATCGAGACCCAGTACTTC
NA TRBJ2-2 TRBV10-2 NA CASSETRTGELFF TGCGCCAGCAGTGAGACCAGAACCGGGGAGCTGTTTTTT
NA TRBJ2-3 TRBV9 TRBD2 CASSVASGGADTQYF TGTGCCAGCAGCGTAGCTAGCGGGGGTGCAGATACGCAGTATTTT
NA TRBJ2-3 TRBV5-6 TRBD2 CASRTGGADTQYF TGTGCCAGCAGAACGGGAGGGGCCGATACGCAGTATTTT
NA TRBJ2-7 TRBV4-1 NA CASSQDPGVAYEQYF TGCGCCAGCAGCCAAGATCCGGGGGTAGCCTACGAGCAGTACTTC
once TRBJ2-5 TRBV5-1 TRBD1 CASSPNTRQGKETQYF TGCGCCAGCAGTCCAAATACCAGACAGGGAAAAGAGACCCAGTACTTC
once TRBJ1-3 TRBV30 TRBD1 CAWSEGQEGNTIYF TGTGCCTGGAGCGAGGGACAGGAGGGAAACACCATATATTTT
once TRBJ2-1 TRBV3-1/TRBV3-2 TRBD2 CASSQPGTSGGAIWNEQFF TGTGCCAGCAGCCAACCCGGGACTAGCGGGGGGGCCATCTGGAATGAGCAGTTCTTC
NA TRBJ1-2 TRBV6-5 NA CASSSTLRAGYGYTF TGTGCCAGCAGTTCGACTCTTAGGGCGGGCTATGGCTACACCTTC
NA TRBJ2-7 TRBV14 TRBD1 CASSQPGQGAYEQYF TGTGCCAGCAGCCAACCGGGACAGGGGGCCTACGAGCAGTACTTC
NA TRBJ2-3 TRBV5-6 TRBD2 CASSLEWSQGGADTQYF TGTGCCAGCAGCTTGGAATGGAGCCAGGGAGGGGCAGATACGCAGTATTTT
NA TRBJ1-6 TRBV18 NA CASSPSLRQAPNNSPLHF TGTGCCAGCTCCCCCAGCTTAAGACAGGCACCGAACAATTCACCCCTCCACTTT
NA TRBJ2-3 TRBV27 TRBD2 CASRYGGATDTQYF TGTGCCAGCAGGTACGGGGGGGCTACAGATACGCAGTATTTT
NA TRBJ2-5 TRBV9 NA CASSVGLQETQYF TGTGCCAGCAGCGTAGGACTCCAAGAGACCCAGTACTTC
NA TRBJ2-5 TRBV3-1/TRBV3-2 NA CASSQTQETQYF TGTGCCAGCAGCCAAACACAAGAGACCCAGTACTTC
NA TRBJ1-5 TRBV19 TRBD1 CASSMEGQGFQPQHF TGTGCCAGTAGTATGGAGGGACAGGGGTTCCAGCCCCAGCATTTT
once TRBJ1-1 TRBV5-5 TRBD1 CASSRAQGGSTEAFF TGTGCCAGCAGTCGGGCCCAAGGGGGCTCCACTGAAGCTTTCTTT
NA TRBJ2-4 TRBV18 TRBD2 CASSLQKKGLAGGLRNIQYF TGTGCCAGCTCACTACAAAAGAAGGGACTAGCGGGGGGCTTGAGAAACATTCAGTACTTC
NA TRBJ2-4 TRBV5-4 NA CASSTDRGPKNIQYF TGTGCCAGCAGCACTGACCGTGGGCCCAAAAACATTCAGTACTTC
NA TRBJ1-6 TRBV18 NA CASSPGEGRVSPLHF TGTGCCAGCTCACCGGGGGAGGGACGCGTTTCACCCCTCCACTTT
NA TRBJ1-2 TRBV2 NA CASRPRYVGLRGYGYTF TGTGCCAGCAGACCCCGATACGTTGGCCTAAGAGGGTATGGCTACACCTTC
NA TRBJ1-2 TRBV9 NA CASSDDSTNYGYTF TGTGCCAGCAGCGACGACAGTACTAACTATGGCTACACCTTC
NA TRBJ2-4 TRBV27 NA CASSSGDSFKNIQYF TGTGCCAGCAGTTCCGGAGACAGCTTCAAAAACATTCAGTACTTC
NA TRBJ2-1 TRBV21-1 NA CASSKKGTGTHHEQFF TGTGCCAGCAGCAAAAAGGGGACAGGGACCCACCATGAGCAGTTCTTC
few TRBJ2-2 TRBV13 NA CASSLEGGTGELFF TGTGCCAGCAGCTTAGAGGGAGGAACCGGGGAGCTGTTTTTT
NA TRBJ2-7 TRBV20-1 NA CSAIQGYEQYF TGCAGTGCTATACAGGGTTACGAGCAGTACTTC
NA TRBJ1-5 TRBV6-5 NA CASSPLGNQPQHF TGTGCCAGCAGTCCCTTAGGCAATCAGCCCCAGCATTTT
NA TRBJ2-3 TRBV6-1 NA CASSELLFPDTQYF TGTGCCAGCAGTGAACTTCTGTTTCCGGATACGCAGTATTTT
NA TRBJ2-2 TRBV5-1 TRBD2 CASSLVKTSGGPEYTGELFF TGCGCCAGCAGCTTGGTTAAGACTAGCGGGGGGCCAGAATACACCGGGGAGCTGTTTTTT
NA TRBJ2-1 TRBV5-1 NA CASSLGTLSYNEQFF TGCGCCAGCAGCCTGGGGACTCTATCCTACAATGAGCAGTTCTTC
NA TRBJ1-1 TRBV10-1 NA CASTAGKNTEAFF TGCGCCAGCACCGCAGGGAAGAACACTGAAGCTTTCTTT
NA TRBJ2-2 TRBV6-5 NA CASKEGLSAGELFF TGTGCCAGCAAGGAGGGGCTGAGCGCCGGGGAGCTGTTTTTT
NA TRBJ1-1 TRBV30 TRBD1 CAWTEDRGVTEAFF TGTGCCTGGACCGAGGACAGGGGCGTCACTGAAGCTTTCTTT